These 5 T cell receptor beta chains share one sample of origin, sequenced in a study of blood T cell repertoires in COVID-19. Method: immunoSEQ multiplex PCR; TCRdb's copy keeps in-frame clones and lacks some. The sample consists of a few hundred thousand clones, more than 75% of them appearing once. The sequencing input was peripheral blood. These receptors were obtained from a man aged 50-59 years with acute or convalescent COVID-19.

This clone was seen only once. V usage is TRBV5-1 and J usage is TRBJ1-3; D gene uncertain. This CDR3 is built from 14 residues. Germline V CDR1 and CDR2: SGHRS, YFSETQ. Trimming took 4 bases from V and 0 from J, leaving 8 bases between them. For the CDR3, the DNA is TGCGCCAGCAGCCCTCCAGGCTCTGGAAACACCATATATTTT. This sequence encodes CASSPPGSGNTIYF.

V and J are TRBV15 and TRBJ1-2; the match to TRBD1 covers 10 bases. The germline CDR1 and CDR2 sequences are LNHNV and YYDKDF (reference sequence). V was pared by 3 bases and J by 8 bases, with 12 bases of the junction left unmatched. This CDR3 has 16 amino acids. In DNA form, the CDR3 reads TGTGCCACCAGCAGGGAAATGACAGGGGGCGCCTGGGGCTACACCTTC. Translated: CATSREMTGGAWGYTF.

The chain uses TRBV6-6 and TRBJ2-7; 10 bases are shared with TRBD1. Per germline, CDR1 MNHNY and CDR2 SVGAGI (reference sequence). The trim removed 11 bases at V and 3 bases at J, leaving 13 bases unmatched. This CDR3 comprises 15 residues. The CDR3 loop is CACVKDRDRGYEQYF. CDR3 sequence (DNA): TGTGCCTGCGTAAAAGACCGGGACAGGGGCTACGAGCAGTACTTC.

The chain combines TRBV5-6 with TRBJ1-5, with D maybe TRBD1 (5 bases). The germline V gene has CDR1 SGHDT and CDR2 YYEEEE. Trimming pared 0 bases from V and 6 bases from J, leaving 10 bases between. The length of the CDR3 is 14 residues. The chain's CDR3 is CASSLGRGTQPQHF. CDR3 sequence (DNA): TGTGCCAGCAGCTTGGGTCGGGGGACTCAGCCCCAGCATTTT.

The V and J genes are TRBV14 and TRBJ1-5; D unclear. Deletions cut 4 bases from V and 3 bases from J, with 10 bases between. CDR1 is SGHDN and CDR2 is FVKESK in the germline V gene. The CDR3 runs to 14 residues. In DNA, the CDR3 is TGTGCCAGCAGCCCTCGCGGTCACAATCAGCCCCAGCATTTT. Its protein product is CASSPRGHNQPQHF.